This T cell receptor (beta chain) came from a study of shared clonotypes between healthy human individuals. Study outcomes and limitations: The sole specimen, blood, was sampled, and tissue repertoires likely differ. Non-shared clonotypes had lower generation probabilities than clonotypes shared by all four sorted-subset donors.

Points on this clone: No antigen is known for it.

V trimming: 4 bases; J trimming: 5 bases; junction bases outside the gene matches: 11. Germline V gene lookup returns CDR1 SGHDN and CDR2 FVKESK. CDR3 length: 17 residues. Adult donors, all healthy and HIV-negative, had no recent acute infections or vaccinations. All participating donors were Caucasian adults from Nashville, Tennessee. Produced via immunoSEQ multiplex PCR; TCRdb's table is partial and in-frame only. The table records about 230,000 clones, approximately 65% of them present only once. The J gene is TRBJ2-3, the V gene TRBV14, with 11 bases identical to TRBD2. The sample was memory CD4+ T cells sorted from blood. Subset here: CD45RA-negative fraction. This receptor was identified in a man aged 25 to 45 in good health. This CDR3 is CASSRTASGRLIDTQYF. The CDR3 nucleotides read TGTGCCAGCAGCCGGACCGCTAGCGGGAGGTTGATAGATACGCAGTATTTT.